Shown below are 15 T cell receptor beta chains from a single sample sequenced in a study of beta chain features in type 1 diabetes. As every portion of the isolated RNA was reverse transcribed, the sequencing read expressed TCRB transcripts. This table comes from immunoSEQ multiplex PCR, and its TCRdb copy is limited to in-frame clones, with some not included. The table includes 150,000 or so clones, more than 9.5% detected once. Sequencing was done on a sample of central memory CD4+ T cells from blood. These receptors were collected from a man younger than 35 in good health.

The table lists this clone with a few counts. The V call is TRBV7-2, the J call TRBJ2-5; 10 bases are a match to TRBD1. J lost 5 bases, V lost 4 bases, and 7 bases had no gene match. CDR1 is SGHTA, CDR2 FQGNSA, per germline. This CDR3 has 15 amino acids. The CDR3 coding sequence is TGTGCCAGCAGCTCCCGGGACAGGGGTAGGGAGACCCAGTACTTC. Translating it yields CASSSRDRGRETQYF.

As for this clone: Other nucleotide sequences from this sample produce the same CDR3. This rearrangement joins TRBV29-1 to TRBJ2-5; no firm D call. In germline, CDR1 is SQVTM, CDR2 ANQGSEA. The CDR3 sequence is 14 residues long. The V gene lost 4 bases and the J gene lost 2 bases, with 14 bases spanning the gap. The CDR3 bases are TGCAGCGTTGGAACGATGACGGGTCAAGAGACCCAGTACTTC. Translated, it gives CSVGTMTGQETQYF.

This clone was seen only once. V and J are TRBV28 and TRBJ2-2, with D unclear. Germline-derived CDR1 and CDR2 are MDHEN and SYDVKM. V was trimmed by 8 bases and J by 2 bases, leaving 12 bases between them. CDR3 size: 14 residues. CDR3 coding DNA: TGTGCCAGCTCTGGCGGAACCAACACCGGGGAGCTGTTTTTT. It codes for CASSGGTNTGELFF. Full variable domain (rest looked up from reference TRBV28 and TRBJ2-2): DVKVTQSSRYLVKRTGEKVFLECVQDMDHENMFWYRQDPGLGLRLIYFSYDVKMKEKGDIPEGYSVSREKKERFSLILESASTNQTSMYLCASSGGTNTGELFFGEGSRLTVL.

This clone was picked up a small number of times. The chain joins TRBV14 to TRBJ2-7; 7 bases are a match to TRBD1. The germline gives CDR1 SGHDN, CDR2 FVKESK. This CDR3 is built from 12 residues. J was trimmed by 7 bases and V by 6 bases; bases with no gene match: 6. The CDR3 sequence is CASRRTGQEQYF. The CDR3 nucleotides are TGTGCCAGCAGAAGGACAGGACAGGAGCAGTACTTC.

The sample holds a few counts of this clone. V is TRBV9 and J is TRBJ1-2; 11 bases agree with TRBD1. Per the germline V gene, CDR1 is SGDLS and CDR2 is YYNGEE. The CDR3 consists of 17 residues. V lost 4 bases to trimming and J lost 2 bases; unmatched junction nucleotides: 10. This CDR3 is CASSPRRDRGNNYGYTF. The CDR3 bases are TGTGCCAGCAGCCCCCGCCGGGACAGGGGGAACAACTATGGCTACACCTTC.

V and J are TRBV10-3 and TRBJ2-1; D is ambiguous. Germline V gene data show CDR1 as ENHRY and CDR2 as SYGVKD. Trimming took off 0 bases at V and 5 bases at J, with 8 bases between the two ends. The CDR3 loop spans 14 amino acids. CDR3: CAISESAGNNEQFF. In DNA form, the CDR3 reads TGTGCCATCAGTGAGTCTGCCGGTAACAATGAGCAGTTCTTC.

This clone has more than one count but fewer than ten. The rearrangement links TRBV28 to TRBJ2-1; 12 bases fit TRBD2. The V and J ends lost 2 bases and 7 bases, in that order; junction bases with no gene match: 3. The length of the CDR3 is 15 residues. Germline CDR1 reads MDHEN; CDR2 reads SYDVKM. The chain's CDR3 is CASSLATSGGNEQFF. DNA for the CDR3: TGTGCCAGCAGTTTAGCGACTAGCGGGGGTAATGAGCAGTTCTTC.

The table lists this clone with many counts. The chain recombines TRBV10-3 with TRBJ2-2; D gene unclear. Germline loops: CDR1 ENHRY, CDR2 SYGVKD. Trimming shortened V by 3 bases and J by 5 bases, and 10 bases separated the two germline ends. The CDR3 spans 14 residues. CDR3 nucleotides: TGTGCCATCAGTGAAGTGACATCGACCGGGGAGCTGTTTTTT. Translation: CAISEVTSTGELFF.

This clone occurred a few times. The V call is TRBV6-1, the J call TRBJ2-3; no definite D call. Trimming shortened V by 5 bases and J by 4 bases, and 10 bases separated the two germline ends. CDR3 length: 13 amino acids. Germline V lookup: CDR1 MNHNS, CDR2 SASEGT. This CDR3 reads CASSQTWADTQYF. The CDR3 nucleotides are TGTGCCAGCAGTCAGACGTGGGCAGATACGCAGTATTTT.

The J gene is TRBJ2-2, the V gene TRBV7-9; tentatively, D is TRBD1 (6 bases). Germline lookup yields CDR1 SEHNR and CDR2 FQNEAQ (reference sequence). This CDR3 comprises 15 residues. Trimming stripped 5 bases from V and 5 bases from J, with 15 bases between. The CDR3 here is CASSARARGTGELFF. The CDR3 DNA follows: TGTGCCAGCAGCGCCCGGGCCAGGGGTACCGGGGAGCTGTTTTTT.

The chain uses TRBV7-8 and TRBJ2-3; TRBD1 might be the D (6 bases). Looked up from germline, CDR1 is SGHVS and CDR2 is FQNEAQ. The CDR3 contains 13 residues. Trimming pared 10 bases from V and 3 bases from J, leaving 14 bases between. The CDR3 spells CAMGASKTDTQYF. Written as DNA, the CDR3 is TGTGCCATGGGGGCATCAAAGACAGATACGCAGTATTTT.

This clone turned up a few times. V is TRBV7-2 and J is TRBJ1-2, with D unclear. Germline lookup yields CDR1 SGHTA and CDR2 FQGNSA. The V end was cut by 5 bases, the J end by 2 bases, with 18 bases between. The CDR3 is 16 amino acids. CDR3 sequence reads: CASSPRVAGQNYGYTF. Written as DNA, the CDR3 is TGTGCCAGCAGCCCCCGCGTTGCCGGGCAGAACTATGGCTACACCTTC.

V is TRBV7-9 and J is TRBJ2-7; D is unresolved. V lost 5 bases to trimming and J lost 2 bases, with 13 bases between them. Germline loops: CDR1 SEHNR, CDR2 FQNEAQ (reference sequence). This CDR3 is 14 amino acids long. The CDR3 sequence is CASSPFRATYEQYF. The CDR3 nucleotides read TGTGCCAGCAGCCCTTTTAGGGCCACCTACGAGCAGTACTTC.

The chain carries TRBV6-1 and TRBJ2-3, with no clear D. The CDR3 consists of 13 residues. Germline V CDR1 and CDR2: MNHNS, SASEGT. The V end lost 8 bases, the J end lost 8 bases, and 17 bases lay between the germline ends. The CDR3 nucleotides read TGTGCCAGCGGCCAAACCCGTAGTGGTACGCAGTATTTT. It yields the protein CASGQTRSGTQYF.

The chain couples TRBV7-3 to TRBJ2-1, with TRBD2 identical over 8 bases. V gave up 0 bases and J gave up 3 bases; unmatched junction bases: 1. CDR3 length: 15 amino acids. CDR1 and CDR2 (germline): SGHTA, FQGTGA. The CDR3 nucleotides read TGTGCCAGCAGCTTAACCGGGACTAGCTACAATGAGCAGTTCTTC. It is translated as CASSLTGTSYNEQFF.